This TCR beta chain was sequenced in a study of blood T cell repertoires in COVID-19. In the original analysis: Nucleated cell counts were estimated from reference gene primer amplification. TCRdb keeps only in-frame clones here, not all; method: immunoSEQ multiplex PCR. V, J and clone size derive from that table, while D and trimming were established from the DNA sequence. The table shows some 65,000 clones, with approximately 95% occurring only once. CDR3 length equals 15 residues. Germline V gene sequence: CDR1 SNHLY, CDR2 FYNNEI. Germline trimming cut 6 bases from V and 5 bases from J; bases unmatched to any gene: 7.

Sequences were obtained from peripheral blood. The TCR was taken from a man between 65 and 85 years old with active COVID-19. The chain combines TRBV2 with TRBJ2-5, with TRBD1 identical over 12 bases. The CDR3 reads CASRTGQGAFETQYF. In DNA form, the CDR3 reads TGTGCCAGCAGGACGGGACAGGGGGCATTCGAGACCCAGTACTTC.